This TCR beta chain was recorded in a study of cytomegalovirus exposure and HLA in healthy donors. The study, taken as a whole, reports: In vitro confirmation showed three CMV-associated chains to be CMV antigen specific. In a later analysis, at a false discovery rate of 0.05, fewer than 20,000 TCR beta sequences were associated with HLA alleles.

The germline CDR1 and CDR2 sequences are MNHEY and SMNVEV (reference sequence). The ends were cut back, 3 bases at V and 4 bases at J, with 8 bases in the middle. The CDR3 extends over 13 amino acids. As concerns this clone: Its matching antigen is unknown. The same CDR3 is also encoded by other DNA sequences in this sample.

The PCR used 60 Vbeta and 13 Jbeta primers. The assay was immunoSEQ multiplex PCR, and TCRdb's table has in-frame clones only and misses some. Of fewer than 200,000 clones in the sample, about four fifths were seen once. The TCR originated in a woman between 18 and 29 years old in good health and CMV-seronegative. The chain carries TRBV27 and TRBJ2-3; D may be TRBD1 (6 bases). The sample was PBMCs. The CDR3 DNA reads TGTGCCAGCAGTTTTGGGGGCTCAGATACGCAGTATTTT. Protein: CASSFGGSDTQYF.